A single sample gave rise to the 26 T cell receptor beta chains below, sequenced in a study of Ad26.COV2.S vaccination and SARS-CoV-2 variants. Profiling relied on immunoSEQ multiplex PCR, and the TCRdb table lists in-frame clones only, not all of them. The repertoire has 360,000 or so clones, about nine tenths of them found once; the top ten carry approximately 3.6%. Treatment: some 19 received Ad26.COV2.S at low or high dose, single or two shots; several received placebo; per-sample allocation not given. It was on day 63 after the first vaccine or placebo injection that samples were taken. The input for sequencing was peripheral blood, taken in a trial of Ad26.COV2.S vaccine versus placebo. The receptors stem from a person aged 18-65 years who received the Ad26.COV2.S COVID-19 vaccine or a placebo.

The rearrangement links TRBV4-1 to TRBJ1-4, with a possible D match to TRBD1 (6 bases). The CDR3 totals 13 residues. Trimming cost V 3 bases and J 7 bases, with 9 bases left between them. The germline CDR1 and CDR2 sequences are MGHRA and YSYEKL. The DNA of the CDR3 is TGCGCCAGCAGCCAGATGGACAGTGAAAAACTGTTTTTT. Protein sequence: CASSQMDSEKLFF.

The V and J genes are TRBV21-1 and TRBJ2-7; the D call TRBD2 from the table was never checked on the DNA. TRBV21-1 is tagged as a pseudogene. This CDR3 is built from 10 residues. The CDR3, as DNA: TGTGCCAGCAGCCCGGGGGAGCAGTACTTC. Amino acid sequence: CASSPGEQYF.

The V gene is TRBV7-3, the J gene TRBJ2-7; 8 positions agree with TRBD2. Losses at the gene ends were 2 bases for V and 2 bases for J; bases not matched to a gene: 5. CDR1 is SGHTA, CDR2 FQGTGA, per germline. The CDR3 runs 15 residues. The CDR3 DNA reads as TGTGCCAGCAGCTTAGGCGGGGGGTGGCCCTACGAGCAGTACTTC. It yields the protein CASSLGGGWPYEQYF.

This clone showed up just once. The chain joins TRBV19 to TRBJ1-1; the match to TRBD1 covers 8 bases. CDR1 and CDR2 (germline): LNHDA, SQIVND (reference sequence). This CDR3 is built from 14 residues. Unmatched junction bases numbered 5, after V lost 5 bases and J lost 3 bases. CDR3 nucleotide sequence: TGTGCCAGTAGTTCCTACAGGGGGGACACTGAAGCTTTCTTT. This encodes CASSSYRGDTEAFF.

This clone was recorded a few times. The chain employs TRBV3-1 (or the pseudogene TRBV3-2) and TRBJ1-6; the D gene is possibly TRBD1 (6 bases). CDR1 and CDR2 (germline): LGHDT, YNNKEL (reference sequence). V lost 5 bases and J lost 4, with 15 bases in between. There are 16 residues in the CDR3. The CDR3 bases are TGTGCCAGCAGCTCGGAAGGGGGACTGTATAATTCACCCCTCCACTTT. It encodes CASSSEGGLYNSPLHF.

This rearrangement joins TRBV5-1 to TRBJ2-3, with 10 bases fitting TRBD2. The junction had 5 bases not matched to a gene; V was cut back by 0 bases and J by 4 bases. Germline CDR1 and CDR2: SGHRS and YFSETQ. This CDR3 region has 16 residues. The chain's CDR3 is CASSLAAGGTADTQYF. DNA of the CDR3: TGCGCCAGCAGCTTGGCAGCGGGGGGGACTGCAGATACGCAGTATTTT.

V is TRBV7-3 and J is TRBJ2-7, with 10 nucleotides matching TRBD2. The V and J ends lost 5 bases and 0 bases, in that order; junction bases with no gene match: 4. This CDR3 spans 15 amino acids. CDR1 is SGHTA, CDR2 FQGTGA, per germline. DNA for the CDR3: TGTGCCAGCAGCCTTAGCGGGGGGAGCTCCTACGAGCAGTACTTC. Its translation is CASSLSGGSSYEQYF. Using reference TRBV7-3 and TRBJ2-7 for the parts outside the CDR3, the full variable domain is GAGVSQTPSNKVTEKGKYVELRCDPISGHTALYWYRQSLGQGPEFLIYFQGTGAADDSGLPNDRFFAVRPEGSVSTLKIQRTERGDSAVYLCASSLSGGSSYEQYFGPGTRLTVT.

The chain combines TRBV7-2 with TRBJ1-1; D is possibly TRBD1 (5 bases). The V gene's germline CDR1 is SGHTA and CDR2 FQGNSA. This CDR3 is 11 amino acids long. Trimming cost V 6 bases and J 11 bases, with 13 bases left between them. In nucleotides, the CDR3 is TGTGCCAGCAGTCCAGGGCCGGGGGCTTTCTTT. Its translation is CASSPGPGAFF.

This rearrangement joins TRBV7-3 to TRBJ1-5; perhaps TRBD1 as D (5 bases). Germline assignment: CDR1 SGHTA and CDR2 FQGTGA. The CDR3 extends over 17 amino acids. V dropped 5 bases and J dropped 9 bases, with 26 bases sitting between them. CDR3 DNA: TGTGCCAGCAGCAACCCTGGGCTTAGGGGCGAATTAAGGCCCCAGCATTTT. This translates into CASSNPGLRGELRPQHF.

In its sample, this clone was seen a few times. This chain connects TRBV12-3 or TRBV12-4 to TRBJ2-3, with D maybe TRBD1 (5 bases). This CDR3 is built from 13 residues. Between the trimmed V and J ends, which lost 3 bases and 8 bases, there was a span of 12 bases. The CDR3 region is CASSLDWTSTQYF. The CDR3 DNA is TGTGCCAGCAGTTTGGATTGGACATCTACGCAGTATTTT.

This chain uses TRBV4-1 with TRBJ2-7; the match to TRBD1 covers 8 bases. Trimming took 1 base from V and 6 from J; bases not matched to a gene: 8. Germline V gene sequence: CDR1 MGHRA, CDR2 YSYEKL. CDR3 length: 15 amino acids. CDR3 in amino acids: CASSQGWGTGSEQYF. The CDR3, as DNA: TGCGCCAGCAGCCAAGGATGGGGGACAGGATCCGAGCAGTACTTC.

V is TRBV11-1 and J is TRBJ1-1; D not certain. The CDR3 is 13 amino acids. Trimming stripped 2 bases from V and 6 bases from J, with 10 bases between. Germline values: CDR1 SGHAT, CDR2 FQDESV (reference sequence). The CDR3 region has the DNA TGTGCCAGCAGCTTATCTTACCTGGCTGAAGCTTTCTTT. Protein: CASSLSYLAEAFF.

With regard to this clone: Sequence at one end of the junction differs from germline and may be a read error. The V call is TRBV4-3, the J call TRBJ1-2; D is undetermined. From germline, CDR1 is LGHNA and CDR2 YSLEER. The CDR3 sequence is 15 residues long. The CDR3 sequence is CASSQDQRSVHGYTF. The CDR3 DNA is TGCGCCAGCAGCCAAGATCAGAGGTCCGTCCATGGCTATACCTTC.

The CDR3: CASSPTGTGELFF. CDR3 coding DNA: TGTGCCAGTAGTCCCACAGGGACCGGGGAGCTGTTTTTT. The gene calls are TRBV19 and TRBJ2-2, with D perhaps matching TRBD1 (6 bases). CDR1 and CDR2 (germline): LNHDA, SQIVND (reference sequence). This CDR3 is 13 amino acids long. The V end lost 5 bases, the J end lost 5 bases, and 9 bases lay between the germline ends.

This clone was detected once. The V call is TRBV9, the J call TRBJ1-2; TRBD1 is a possible D gene (6 bases). The CDR3 sequence is 15 residues long. The ends were cut back, 0 bases at V and 1 base at J, with 10 bases in the middle. Germline CDR1 is SGDLS and CDR2 is YYNGEE. The CDR3 region has the DNA TGTGCCAGCAGCGTAGCTTCAGGGGTTAACTATGGCTACACCTTC. Translating gives CASSVASGVNYGYTF.

The rearrangement uses TRBV30 and TRBJ2-1; D gene unclear. Deletions cut 5 bases from V and 2 bases from J, with 16 bases between. The germline gives CDR1 GTSNPN, CDR2 SVGIG (reference sequence). The CDR3 runs 15 residues. In DNA, the CDR3 is TGTGCCTGGGCCCTCGGAGCCAGCCCCTACAATGAGCAGTTCTTC. Protein: CAWALGASPYNEQFF.

The chain recombines TRBV7-8 with TRBJ2-5; 7 bases are shared with TRBD1. J gave up 2 bases and V 5 bases, and 8 bases lay outside the gene matches. Germline V gene lookup returns CDR1 SGHVS and CDR2 FQNEAQ. The CDR3 is 15 amino acids. CDR3: CASSPRDSEQETQYF. The CDR3 DNA reads TGTGCCAGCAGCCCCCGGGACAGTGAACAAGAGACCCAGTACTTC.

This chain links TRBV7-2 with TRBJ1-4; TRBD1 agrees at 10 bases. From germline, CDR1 is SGHTA and CDR2 FQGNSA. The CDR3 has 13 residues. J lost 11 bases, V lost 5 bases, and 5 bases had no gene match. Written as DNA, the CDR3 is TGTGCCAGCAGCATCGGACAGGGGGACAAACTGTTTTTT. Encoded protein: CASSIGQGDKLFF.

J is TRBJ2-3 and V is TRBV11-2; 10 positions match TRBD2. Germline CDR1 and CDR2: SGHAT and FQNNGV. J was trimmed by 7 bases and V by 4 bases; bases with no gene match: 14. The CDR3 has 17 residues. The CDR3 region has the DNA TGTGCCAGCAGCTCCACGTTCGGACTAGCGGACGGCTATACGCAGTATTTT. Protein sequence: CASSSTFGLADGYTQYF. Full variable domain (remainder filled in from reference TRBV11-2 and TRBJ2-3): EAGVAQSPRYKIIEKRQSVAFWCNPISGHATLYWYQQILGQGPKLLIQFQNNGVVDDSQLPKDRFSAERLKGVDSTLKIQPAKLEDSAVYLCASSSTFGLADGYTQYFGPGTRLTVL.

The chain recombines TRBV5-1 with TRBJ2-1; 7 nucleotides align to TRBD2. From germline, CDR1 is SGHRS and CDR2 YFSETQ. This CDR3 comprises 15 residues. The ends lost 0 bases at V and 4 bases at J; junction bases unmatched: 4. The CDR3 protein is CASSLGTRSYNEQFF. DNA of the CDR3: TGCGCCAGCAGCTTGGGGACTAGGAGTTACAATGAGCAGTTCTTC.

V and J are TRBV4-2 and TRBJ2-2; 7 bases line up with TRBD1. Germline trimming cut 3 bases from V and 0 bases from J; bases unmatched to any gene: 4. Germline CDR1 reads LGHNA; CDR2 reads YNFKEQ. CDR3 size: 16 residues. CDR3 DNA: TGTGCCAGCAGCCACCTGGGACAGACGAACACCGGGGAGCTGTTTTTT. This gives the protein CASSHLGQTNTGELFF.

V gene TRBV4-3 combines with J gene TRBJ1-2; 7 bases match TRBD1. The CDR3 totals 14 residues. V lost 5 bases and J lost 4; bases outside the gene matches: 7. Germline V gene lookup returns CDR1 LGHNA and CDR2 YSLEER. The CDR3 protein is CASSTNRGGYGYTF. The CDR3, as DNA: TGCGCCAGCAGCACAAACAGGGGCGGCTATGGCTACACCTTC.

The chain employs TRBV5-8 and TRBJ1-1; no firm D call. Trimming left V 2 bases short and J 6 bases short, with 20 bases between. Germline loops: CDR1 SGHTS, CDR2 YDEGEE. The CDR3 length is 16 residues. CDR3 DNA: TGTGCCAGCAGCTTCCGAGGGATCTTTCGGGATCCTGAAGCTTTCTTT. It specifies CASSFRGIFRDPEAFF.

The rearrangement links TRBV5-6 to TRBJ1-5; no clear D gene. V was cut by 0 bases and J by 1 base, with 5 bases left in between. Germline loops: CDR1 SGHDT, CDR2 YYEEEE. The CDR3 is 14 residues long. CDR3 residues: CASSLVGSNQPQHF. The DNA for the CDR3 is TGTGCCAGCAGCTTGGTCGGGAGCAATCAGCCCCAGCATTTT. Looking up the rest from reference TRBV5-6 and TRBJ1-5 gives the full variable domain: DAGVTQSPTHLIKTRGQQVTLRCSPKSGHDTVSWYQQALGQGPQFIFQYYEEEERQRGNFPDRFSGHQFPNYSSELNVNALLLGDSALYLCASSLVGSNQPQHFGDGTRLSIL.

This clone showed up just once. This chain links TRBV6-5 with TRBJ2-1; 8 bases agree with TRBD1. CDR1 and CDR2 from the germline V gene are MNHEY and SVGAGI. This CDR3 is 15 amino acids long. V lost 2 bases and J lost 7; bases outside the gene matches: 7. The CDR3 region is CASSYGTGGVNEQFF. The DNA for the CDR3 is TGTGCCAGCAGTTACGGGACAGGTGGGGTAAATGAGCAGTTCTTC.

The chain has TRBV20-1 and TRBJ1-1; 7 bases match TRBD1. The CDR3 sequence is 10 residues long. V shed 6 bases, J shed 13 bases, and the junction held 8 bases outside the gene matches. Germline CDR1 and CDR2: DFQATT and SNEGSKA (reference sequence). CDR3 in DNA: TGCAGTGCCCTCCATGACAGGGTTTTCTTT. Its protein product is CSALHDRVFF.